Below, 8 T cell receptor beta chains from the same sample are listed, as sequenced in a study of cytomegalovirus exposure and HLA in healthy donors. With 60 Vbeta and 13 Jbeta primers, the PCR was carried out. This table comes from immunoSEQ multiplex PCR, and its TCRdb copy is limited to in-frame clones, with some not included. This sample yields about 130,000 clones, of which around 77% are seen a single time; around 1.2% belongs to the top ten. Sequencing input: PBMCs. All receptors derive from a man in his fifties in good health and CMV-seronegative.

The CDR3 nucleotides read TGTGCCAGCAGCCAGGGACAGATCAATAGCAATCAGCCCCAGCATTTT. This sequence encodes CASSQGQINSNQPQHF. The gene calls are TRBV5-8 and TRBJ1-5; 7 positions match TRBD1. The CDR3 runs to 16 residues. Germline CDR1 reads SGHTS; CDR2 reads YDEGEE. Trimming took 4 bases from V and 0 from J; bases not matched to a gene: 7.

The chain combines TRBV11-2 with TRBJ1-1, with a weak D call TRBD1 (5 bases). The CDR3 length is 16 residues. Trimming removed 2 bases at V and 1 base at J, with 14 bases between. Per the germline V gene, CDR1 is SGHAT and CDR2 is FQNNGV. CDR3 in DNA: TGTGCCAGCAGCTTATTAGACAGATTCCGGAACACTGAAGCTTTCTTT. Translation gives CASSLLDRFRNTEAFF.

The chain carries TRBV19 and TRBJ1-1, with unresolved D. This CDR3 spans 13 amino acids. Trimming left V 6 bases short and J 0 bases short, with 8 bases between. Germline V gene sequence: CDR1 LNHDA, CDR2 SQIVND (reference sequence). CDR3 loop: CASRDKMNTEAFF. CDR3 nucleotide sequence: TGTGCCAGTAGAGACAAAATGAACACTGAAGCTTTCTTT.

The CDR3 region is CASSIDRLAETGEFF. The CDR3 region has the DNA TGTGCCAGTAGTATAGATCGACTAGCGGAGACCGGTGAGTTCTTC. The rearrangement joins TRBV19 to TRBJ2-1; 9 bases line up with TRBD2. Germline V lookup: CDR1 LNHDA, CDR2 SQIVND (reference sequence). With V trimmed by 0 bases and J by 14 bases, 11 bases remained unmatched. This CDR3 spans 15 amino acids.

J is TRBJ1-1 and V is TRBV6-1; D may be TRBD1 (5 bases). This CDR3 is built from 14 residues. CDR1 and CDR2 (germline): MNHNS, SASEGT. Trimming removed 1 base from V and 8 bases from J, with 14 bases in between. Written as DNA, the CDR3 is TGTGCCAGCAGTGAAGGGGGGGAGGTGGGGGAAGCTTTCTTT. It codes for CASSEGGEVGEAFF.

V is TRBV6-5 and J is TRBJ1-1; D gene ambiguous. CDR1 MNHEY and CDR2 SVGAGI come from the germline V gene. Trimming cost V 6 bases and J 1 base, with 6 bases left between them. The CDR3 extends over 12 amino acids. DNA for the CDR3: TGTGCCAGCAGCCGGGGGAACACTGAAGCTTTCTTT. It is translated as CASSRGNTEAFF.

J is TRBJ2-2 and V is TRBV2, with 7 bases identical to TRBD1. V lost 5 bases, J lost 1 base, and 4 bases stayed unmatched. Germline V lookup: CDR1 SNHLY, CDR2 FYNNEI. This CDR3 spans 15 amino acids. This CDR3 is CASSQGEGNTGELFF. DNA for the CDR3: TGTGCCAGCAGTCAGGGGGAAGGGAACACCGGGGAGCTGTTTTTT.

This clone was detected many times. This sequence joins TRBV2 and TRBJ1-1; 9 bases agree with TRBD1. CDR3 size: 15 residues. Trimming took 7 bases from V and 0 from J; bases not matched to a gene: 6. Germline V CDR1 and CDR2: SNHLY, FYNNEI. The CDR3 nucleotides read TGTGCCAGCACCCGGGACAGGGAAATGAACACTGAAGCTTTCTTT. Translating gives CASTRDREMNTEAFF.